A single sample gave rise to the 6 T cell receptor beta chains below, sequenced in a study of blood T cell repertoires in COVID-19. The data were produced by immunoSEQ multiplex PCR, yet TCRdb's version contains in-frame clones alone and is incomplete. The table has about 240,000 clones, roughly 80% seen once. The sample taken for sequencing was peripheral blood. Receptors were obtained from a woman older than 75 with COVID-19, enrolled during active disease.

This clone was seen only a few times. The chain recombines TRBV30 with TRBJ1-2; tentatively, D is TRBD1 (6 bases). V shed 4 bases and J shed 5 bases, with 17 bases lying between them. This CDR3 is built from 14 residues. The germline gives CDR1 GTSNPN, CDR2 SVGIG (reference sequence). The CDR3 region has the DNA TGTGCCTGGATCCGACCCGGGACAACTTATGGCTACACCTTC. This sequence encodes CAWIRPGTTYGYTF.

J is TRBJ1-4 and V is TRBV6-2 or TRBV6-3; D call uncertain. Between the trimmed V and J ends, which lost 5 bases and 6 bases, there was a span of 7 bases. Germline V gene sequence: CDR1 MNHEY, CDR2 SVGEGT. The CDR3 is made up of 12 amino acids. The CDR3 DNA sequence: TGTGCCAGCAGTAGGAGCGATGAAAAACTGTTTTTT. It is translated as CASSRSDEKLFF.

V gene TRBV6-5 combines with J gene TRBJ2-7, with D maybe TRBD2 (6 bases). V was trimmed by 6 bases and J by 3 bases, leaving 15 bases between them. The CDR3 contains 14 residues. Germline lookup yields CDR1 MNHEY and CDR2 SVGAGI. CDR3: CASSQDTDYYEQYF. CDR3 sequence (DNA): TGTGCCAGCAGCCAGGACACGGACTACTACGAGCAGTACTTC.

This chain links TRBV5-1 with TRBJ2-5, with D possibly matching TRBD2 (6 bases). CDR1 and CDR2 (germline): SGHRS, YFSETQ. V was pared by 0 bases and J by 6 bases, with 15 bases between. The CDR3 consists of 15 residues. Here the CDR3 DNA reads TGCGCCAGCAGCTTGGGGGACTCCAAAAGCAAGACCCAGTACTTC. Translation: CASSLGDSKSKTQYF.

The rearrangement uses TRBV7-2 and TRBJ2-1, with D possibly matching TRBD2 (5 bases). Germline V gives CDR1 SGHTA, CDR2 FQGNSA. V dropped 7 bases and J dropped 0 bases, with 19 bases sitting between them. There are 17 residues in the CDR3. In DNA, the CDR3 is TGTGCCAGCACCCCGACGACTGCGGGCTTCTCCTACAATGAGCAGTTCTTC. Amino acid sequence: CASTPTTAGFSYNEQFF.

The V gene is TRBV7-9, the J gene TRBJ2-2; TRBD2 aligns across 7 bases. After removal of 5 bases from V and 4 bases from J, the junction contained 4 bases not matched to a gene. This CDR3 region has 14 residues. CDR1 and CDR2 from the germline V gene are SEHNR and FQNEAQ (reference sequence). CDR3 bases: TGTGCCAGCAGCCTCGGGGGGACCACCGGGGAGCTGTTTTTT. Amino acids: CASSLGGTTGELFF.